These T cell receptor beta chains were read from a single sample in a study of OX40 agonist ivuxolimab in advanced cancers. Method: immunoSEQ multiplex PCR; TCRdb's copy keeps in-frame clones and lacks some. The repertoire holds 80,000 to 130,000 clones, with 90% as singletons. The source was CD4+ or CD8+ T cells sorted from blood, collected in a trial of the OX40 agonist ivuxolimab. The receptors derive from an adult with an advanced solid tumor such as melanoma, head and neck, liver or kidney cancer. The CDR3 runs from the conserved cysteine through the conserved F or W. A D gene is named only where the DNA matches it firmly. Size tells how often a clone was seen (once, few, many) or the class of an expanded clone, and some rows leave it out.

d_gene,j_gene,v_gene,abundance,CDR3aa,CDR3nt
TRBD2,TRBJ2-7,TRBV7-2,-,CASSLGLAGGNEQYF,TGTGCCAGCAGCTTAGGTCTAGCGGGAGGGAACGAGCAGTACTTC
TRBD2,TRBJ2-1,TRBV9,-,CASSGSGLAGRDEQLF,TGTGCCAGCAGCGGATCGGGACTAGCGGGACGGGATGAGCAGCTCTTC
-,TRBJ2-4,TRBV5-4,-,CASRARGDKNIQYF,TGTGCCAGCAGAGCCAGGGGGGACAAAAACATTCAGTACTTC
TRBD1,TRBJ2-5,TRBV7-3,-,CASSFNRGETQYF,TGTGCCAGCAGCTTTAACAGGGGAGAGACCCAGTACTTC
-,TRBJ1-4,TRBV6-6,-,CASSPERGSNEKLFF,TGTGCCAGCAGTCCAGAAAGGGGGTCTAATGAAAAACTGTTTTTT
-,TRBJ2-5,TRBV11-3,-,CASSLAAGPIETQYF,TGTGCCAGCAGCTTAGCTGCGGGACCTATCGAGACCCAGTACTTC
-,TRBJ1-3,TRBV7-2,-,CASKTGATTGNTIYF,TGTGCCAGCAAAACGGGGGCAACCACTGGAAACACCATATATTTT
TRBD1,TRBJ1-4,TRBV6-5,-,CASSLTGTGREKLFF,TGTGCCAGCAGCCTAACCGGGACAGGGCGTGAAAAACTGTTTTTT
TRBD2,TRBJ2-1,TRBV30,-,CAWSKGLAGNHDEQFF,TGTGCCTGGAGCAAGGGACTAGCGGGAAACCATGATGAGCAGTTCTTC
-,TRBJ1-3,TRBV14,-,CASSQASAGNTIYF,TGTGCCAGCAGCCAAGCGTCAGCTGGAAACACCATATATTTT
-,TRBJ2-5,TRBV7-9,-,CASSLSGSETQYF,TGTGCCAGCAGCTTATCCGGGAGCGAGACCCAGTACTTC
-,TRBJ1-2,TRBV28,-,CASSPSENYGYTF,TGTGCCAGCAGCCCTAGTGAAAACTATGGCTACACCTTC
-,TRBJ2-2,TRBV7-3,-,CASSLSTALTGELFF,TGTGCCAGCAGCTTAAGTACTGCCCTCACCGGGGAGCTGTTTTTT
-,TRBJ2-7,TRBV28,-,CASSLLGGSKDEQYF,TGTGCCAGCAGTTTATTGGGCGGTTCTAAAGACGAGCAGTACTTC
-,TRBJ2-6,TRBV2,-,CASSQGSGANVLTF,TGTGCCAGCAGTCAAGGGTCGGGGGCCAACGTCCTGACTTTC
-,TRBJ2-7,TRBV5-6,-,CASSRGYVLSSYEQYF,TGTGCCAGCAGCAGAGGGTACGTTCTTAGCTCCTACGAGCAGTACTTC
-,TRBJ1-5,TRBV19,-,CASSTNRLLSNQPQHF,TGTGCCAGTAGTACCAACAGGCTTTTGAGCAATCAGCCCCAGCATTTT
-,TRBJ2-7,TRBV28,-,CASSPSSYEQYF,TGTGCCAGCAGTCCCAGTTCCTACGAGCAGTACTTC
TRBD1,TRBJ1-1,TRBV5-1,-,CASSLRDSRNTEAFF,TGCGCCAGCAGCCTAAGGGACAGCAGGAACACTGAAGCTTTCTTT
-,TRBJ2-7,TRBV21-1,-,CASSERRQGEQYF,TGTGCCAGCAGCGAAAGGAGACAGGGGGAGCAGTACTTC
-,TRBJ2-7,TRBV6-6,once,CASSYGWGARTYEQYF,TGTGCCAGCAGTTACGGGTGGGGGGCGCGGACCTACGAGCAGTACTTC
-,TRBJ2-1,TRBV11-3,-,CASSLGSVGGEQFF,TGTGCCAGCAGCTTAGGGTCGGTTGGGGGTGAGCAGTTCTTC
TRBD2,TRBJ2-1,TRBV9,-,CASSVRLAGVNEQFF,TGTGCCAGCAGCGTTCGACTAGCGGGAGTTAATGAGCAGTTCTTC
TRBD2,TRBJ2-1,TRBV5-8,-,CASSLGLAGVYPYNEQFF,TGTGCCAGCAGCTTAGGACTAGCGGGAGTATACCCCTACAATGAGCAGTTCTTC
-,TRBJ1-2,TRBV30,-,CAWSVGRSRGSLNYGYTF,TGTGCCTGGAGTGTAGGGAGGTCCAGGGGCTCCTTAAACTATGGCTACACCTTC
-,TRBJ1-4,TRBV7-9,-,CASSLAFGSNEKLFF,TGTGCCAGCAGCTTAGCTTTCGGGAGTAATGAAAAACTGTTTTTT
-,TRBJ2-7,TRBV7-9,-,CASSLRDKTYEQYF,TGTGCCAGCAGCTTACGGGACAAGACCTACGAGCAGTACTTC
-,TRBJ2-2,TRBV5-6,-,CASSSRAGELFF,TGTGCCAGCAGCTCTCGGGCCGGGGAGCTGTTTTTT
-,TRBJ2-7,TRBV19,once,CASSTSTYYEQYF,TGTGCCAGTAGTACCTCAACATACTACGAGCAGTACTTC
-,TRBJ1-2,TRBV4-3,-,CASSQKRDSIGAYGYTF,TGCGCCAGCAGCCAAAAAAGGGACTCCATCGGGGCCTATGGCTACACCTTC
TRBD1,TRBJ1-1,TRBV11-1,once,CASSLEGGAGTEAFF,TGTGCCAGCAGCTTAGAAGGGGGCGCGGGCACTGAAGCTTTCTTT
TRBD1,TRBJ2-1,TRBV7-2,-,CASSGPGTGRYNEQFF,TGTGCCAGCAGCGGTCCCGGGACAGGGCGTTACAATGAGCAGTTCTTC
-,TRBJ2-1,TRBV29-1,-,CSVSSGSNSYNEQFF,TGCAGCGTCAGTTCCGGGTCCAACTCCTACAATGAGCAGTTCTTC
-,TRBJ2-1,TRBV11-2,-,CASSLDGGWVKDEQFF,TGTGCCAGCAGCTTAGATGGGGGGTGGGTTAAAGATGAGCAGTTCTTC
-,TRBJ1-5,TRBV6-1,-,CASRQLYGADQPQHF,TGTGCCAGCAGGCAGCTTTACGGCGCGGATCAGCCCCAGCATTTT
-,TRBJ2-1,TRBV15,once,CATSRGVGEQFF,TGTGCCACCAGCAGAGGCGTAGGTGAGCAGTTCTTC
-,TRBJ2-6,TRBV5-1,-,CASSLGWQSSWGANVLTF,TGCGCCAGCAGCTTGGGGTGGCAAAGCTCCTGGGGAGCCAACGTCCTGACTTTC
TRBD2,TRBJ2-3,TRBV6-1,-,CASSEELGTSDF,TGTGCCAGCAGTGAAGAGCTGGGGACTAGCGATTTT
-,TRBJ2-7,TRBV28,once,CASQEGGGGQYF,TGTGCCAGCCAGGAGGGGGGCGGTGGGCAGTACTTC
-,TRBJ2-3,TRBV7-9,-,CASSVGTTDTQYF,TGTGCCAGCAGCGTAGGGACGACAGATACGCAGTATTTT